This TCR beta chain stems from a study of blood T cells in healthy people across ages. The CDR3 extends over 22 amino acids. The V and J ends lost 0 bases and 0 bases, in that order; junction bases with no gene match: 19. Germline V lookup: CDR1 MNHEY, CDR2 SVGEGT. A second roughly 6 to 11 cycle PCR used barcoded and J-beta primers. TCRdb processed the 5' RACE reads anew with MiXCR; each CDR3 protein has one entry. The table shows roughly 2 million distinct CDR3 sequences, with 40% to 55% occurring only once. The chain employs TRBV6-2 or TRBV6-3 and TRBJ2-1; TRBD2 matches at 8 bases. Specimen: blood. The receptor's source is a woman between 40 and 55 years old in good health. The CDR3 protein is CASSYSVATSAPHGSSYNEQFF. For the CDR3, the DNA is TGTGCCAGCAGTTACTCTGTCGCGACTAGCGCGCCTCACGGGAGCTCCTACAATGAGCAGTTCTTC.